The source of this TCR beta chain is a study of human T cells and chemical hapten exposure. Study-wide findings and caveats: DPC sensitization did not alter TCRs above 1 in 1000 frequency. The donor cohort had alopecia, so its immune response may not match that of healthy people.

The CDR3 covers 16 residues. Germline CDR1 and CDR2: SGHTA and FQGNSA. Trimming pared 3 bases from V and 2 bases from J, leaving 14 bases between. The time point was: pre-sensitization, week 0. Treatment defined: therapeutic diphenylcyclopropenone sensitization with weekly scalp DPC. Individual cDNA molecules received unique molecular identifiers in the library. As processed by the authors: Sample TCR counts, which ranged from roughly 23,224 to 750,000, had a median of roughly 99,000. TCRdb itself ran the RACE reads through MiXCR, one entry per CDR3 protein. TCRdb, not the original authors, processed these V and J calls. The sample consists of a few hundred thousand distinct CDR3 sequences, 5% to 6.5% of them appearing once. A note on this clonotype: The antigen is undetermined.

The TCR comes from a woman aged 18-29 years with alopecia areata. Some clones in this sample may be carry-over from other donors' samples. Sequencing was performed on whole blood, taken in connection with sensitization to the hapten diphenylcyclopropenone (DPC). The gene calls are TRBV7-2 and TRBJ2-1; D uncertain. The DNA for the CDR3 is TGTGCCAGCAGCTTCTCCACACATAATACCTACAATGAGCAGTTCTTC. Translated: CASSFSTHNTYNEQFF.